These T cell receptor beta chains were read from a single sample in a study of blood T cell repertoires in COVID-19. Clones were sequenced by immunoSEQ multiplex PCR, and TCRdb holds only the in-frame ones, with some missing. This sample has approximately 46,000 clones, with roughly 88% found just once. What was sequenced was peripheral blood. These receptors all come from a human donor in a cohort sampled during active COVID-19. CDR3s include the opening cysteine and the closing phenylalanine or tryptophan. Fields, in order: J gene, V gene, clone size, D gene, CDR3 protein, CDR3 DNA. A D gene is named only where the DNA matches it firmly. Clone sizes are given selectively: once, few, many, or a class where the clone is expanded.

j_call: TRBJ1-4
v_call: TRBV6-1
clone_size: NA
d_call: NA
cdr3_aa: CASSERGANEKLFF
cdr3_nt: TGTGCCAGCAGTGAACGGGGGGCTAATGAAAAACTGTTTTTT

j_call: TRBJ2-1
v_call: TRBV4-3
clone_size: NA
d_call: NA
cdr3_aa: CASSLLTSSYNEQFF
cdr3_nt: TGCGCCAGCAGCCTGCTGACTAGCTCCTACAATGAGCAGTTCTTC

j_call: TRBJ2-1
v_call: TRBV7-9
clone_size: NA
d_call: NA
cdr3_aa: CASSITRESREQFF
cdr3_nt: TGTGCCAGCAGCATCACGAGGGAGTCGCGTGAGCAGTTCTTC

j_call: TRBJ2-7
v_call: TRBV10-3
clone_size: NA
d_call: TRBD2
cdr3_aa: CAISGGTSGHEQYF
cdr3_nt: TGTGCCATCTCTGGAGGGACTAGCGGGCACGAGCAGTACTTC

j_call: TRBJ1-1
v_call: TRBV7-2
clone_size: NA
d_call: NA
cdr3_aa: CASSLVLETEAFF
cdr3_nt: TGTGCCAGCAGCTTAGTTCTAGAAACTGAAGCTTTCTTT

j_call: TRBJ2-7
v_call: TRBV19
clone_size: NA
d_call: NA
cdr3_aa: CASSGGSTYEQYF
cdr3_nt: TGTGCCAGTAGTGGAGGGAGTACCTACGAGCAGTACTTC

j_call: TRBJ2-5
v_call: TRBV1
clone_size: NA
d_call: NA
cdr3_aa: CTSSQVTLAGGFLGETQYF
cdr3_nt: TGCACCAGCAGCCAAGTTACACTAGCGGGGGGATTTCTTGGGGAGACCCAGTACTTC

j_call: TRBJ1-5
v_call: TRBV6-2/TRBV6-3
clone_size: NA
d_call: NA
cdr3_aa: CASSYPQGYSNQPQHF
cdr3_nt: TGTGCCAGCAGTTACCCTCAGGGCTATAGCAATCAGCCCCAGCATTTT

j_call: TRBJ2-2
v_call: TRBV5-1
clone_size: NA
d_call: TRBD1
cdr3_aa: CASSRIQGGGELFF
cdr3_nt: TGCGCCAGCAGCAGAATACAGGGGGGCGGGGAGCTGTTTTTT

j_call: TRBJ2-1
v_call: TRBV7-6
clone_size: NA
d_call: TRBD2
cdr3_aa: CASSLVGGTPKVDEQFF
cdr3_nt: TGTGCCAGCAGCTTAGTGGGGGGGACCCCAAAGGTGGATGAGCAGTTCTTC

j_call: TRBJ2-7
v_call: TRBV5-6
clone_size: NA
d_call: NA
cdr3_aa: CASSLAGWVVSYEQYF
cdr3_nt: TGTGCCAGCAGCTTGGCAGGGTGGGTGGTTTCCTACGAGCAGTACTTC

j_call: TRBJ1-5
v_call: TRBV7-2
clone_size: few
d_call: NA
cdr3_aa: CASSGGGGRNQPQHF
cdr3_nt: TGTGCCAGCAGCGGGGGAGGGGGACGCAATCAGCCCCAGCATTTT

j_call: TRBJ1-6
v_call: TRBV9
clone_size: NA
d_call: TRBD1
cdr3_aa: CASSVATGGSPLHF
cdr3_nt: TGTGCCAGCAGCGTAGCAACAGGGGGCTCACCCCTCCACTTT

j_call: TRBJ1-5
v_call: TRBV7-2
clone_size: NA
d_call: NA
cdr3_aa: CASSLVGSLIQPQHF
cdr3_nt: TGTGCCAGCAGCTTAGTGGGCAGCCTAATTCAGCCCCAGCATTTT

j_call: TRBJ2-1
v_call: TRBV27
clone_size: NA
d_call: NA
cdr3_aa: CASSLRVTAYNEQFF
cdr3_nt: TGTGCCAGCAGTTTAAGAGTGACAGCTTACAATGAGCAGTTCTTC

j_call: TRBJ1-2
v_call: TRBV4-1
clone_size: NA
d_call: NA
cdr3_aa: CASSQDQVFWGYTF
cdr3_nt: TGCGCCAGCAGCCAAGATCAGGTGTTCTGGGGCTACACCTTC

j_call: TRBJ1-1
v_call: TRBV4-3
clone_size: NA
d_call: TRBD1
cdr3_aa: CASSQEGGGYTEAFF
cdr3_nt: TGCGCCAGCAGCCAAGAAGGGGGCGGGTACACTGAAGCTTTCTTT

j_call: TRBJ1-4
v_call: TRBV7-2
clone_size: NA
d_call: NA
cdr3_aa: CASSPAVGRYNEKLFF
cdr3_nt: TGTGCCAGCAGCCCTGCTGTGGGCCGATACAATGAAAAACTGTTTTTT

j_call: TRBJ1-2
v_call: TRBV2
clone_size: NA
d_call: NA
cdr3_aa: CASSELGAIYGYTF
cdr3_nt: TGTGCCAGCAGTGAACTGGGGGCAATCTATGGCTACACCTTC

j_call: TRBJ2-5
v_call: TRBV19
clone_size: NA
d_call: NA
cdr3_aa: CASSILLRGQETQYF
cdr3_nt: TGTGCCAGTAGTATTCTGCTTCGGGGTCAAGAGACCCAGTACTTC

j_call: TRBJ2-7
v_call: TRBV6-6
clone_size: NA
d_call: TRBD2
cdr3_aa: CASSTSKAGGGYEQYF
cdr3_nt: TGTGCCAGCAGTACTTCCAAAGCGGGAGGAGGCTACGAGCAGTACTTC

j_call: TRBJ2-2
v_call: TRBV2
clone_size: once
d_call: TRBD1
cdr3_aa: CASSARGQNTGELFF
cdr3_nt: TGTGCCAGCAGTGCCAGGGGGCAGAACACCGGGGAGCTGTTTTTT

j_call: TRBJ2-1
v_call: TRBV29-1
clone_size: NA
d_call: TRBD2
cdr3_aa: CRVAGGPYNEQFF
cdr3_nt: TGCAGAGTAGCGGGAGGGCCCTACAATGAGCAGTTCTTC

j_call: TRBJ2-7
v_call: TRBV4-1
clone_size: NA
d_call: NA
cdr3_aa: CASSFDYRVAETYEQYF
cdr3_nt: TGCGCCAGCAGTTTTGATTATCGGGTAGCGGAGACTTACGAGCAGTACTTC

j_call: TRBJ1-1
v_call: TRBV6-1
clone_size: NA
d_call: NA
cdr3_aa: CASSEGRFAEAFF
cdr3_nt: TGTGCCAGCAGTGAAGGTCGTTTCGCTGAAGCTTTCTTT

j_call: TRBJ2-7
v_call: TRBV5-6
clone_size: NA
d_call: NA
cdr3_aa: CASSLRRVFAREQYF
cdr3_nt: TGTGCCAGCAGCTTGCGCAGGGTTTTTGCTCGCGAGCAGTACTTC

j_call: TRBJ1-5
v_call: TRBV6-2/TRBV6-3
clone_size: once
d_call: TRBD1
cdr3_aa: CASSPSWTGKSNQPQHF
cdr3_nt: TGTGCCAGCAGCCCCTCGTGGACAGGGAAATCCAATCAGCCCCAGCATTTT

j_call: TRBJ1-2
v_call: TRBV7-2
clone_size: NA
d_call: TRBD1
cdr3_aa: CASSLATGTVVDGYTF
cdr3_nt: TGTGCCAGCAGCTTAGCTACTGGGACAGTGGTCGATGGCTACACCTTC

j_call: TRBJ1-2
v_call: TRBV6-5
clone_size: NA
d_call: NA
cdr3_aa: CASSYRGGQGYTF
cdr3_nt: TGTGCCAGCAGTTACCGCGGGGGGCAAGGCTACACCTTC

j_call: TRBJ2-7
v_call: TRBV27
clone_size: once
d_call: TRBD2
cdr3_aa: CASSYLGLAGSYEQYF
cdr3_nt: TGTGCCAGCAGTTACCTGGGACTAGCGGGTTCCTACGAGCAGTACTTC

j_call: TRBJ1-4
v_call: TRBV7-2
clone_size: NA
d_call: NA
cdr3_aa: CASSLARRNEKLFF
cdr3_nt: TGTGCCAGCAGCTTAGCGCGCCGAAATGAAAAACTGTTTTTT

j_call: TRBJ1-1
v_call: TRBV11-2
clone_size: NA
d_call: TRBD1
cdr3_aa: CASSEDRGTEAFF
cdr3_nt: TGTGCCAGCAGCGAAGACAGGGGCACTGAAGCTTTCTTT

j_call: TRBJ1-2
v_call: TRBV5-1
clone_size: few
d_call: NA
cdr3_aa: CASSLTIGNYGYTF
cdr3_nt: TGCGCCAGCAGCTTGACTATTGGGAACTATGGCTACACCTTC

j_call: TRBJ2-1
v_call: TRBV6-5
clone_size: once
d_call: TRBD1
cdr3_aa: CASTLDRGLNEQFF
cdr3_nt: TGTGCCAGCACCCTGGACAGGGGGCTGAATGAGCAGTTCTTC

j_call: TRBJ1-4
v_call: TRBV9
clone_size: NA
d_call: NA
cdr3_aa: CASSPRMGPLGKLFF
cdr3_nt: TGTGCCAGCAGCCCCCGGATGGGGCCATTGGGGAAACTGTTTTTT

j_call: TRBJ1-5
v_call: TRBV5-1
clone_size: NA
d_call: TRBD1
cdr3_aa: CASSLNPGQEGQPQHF
cdr3_nt: TGCGCCAGCAGCCTTAATCCCGGACAGGAGGGTCAGCCCCAGCATTTT

j_call: TRBJ2-5
v_call: TRBV29-1
clone_size: NA
d_call: NA
cdr3_aa: CSVHSGGETQYF
cdr3_nt: TGCAGCGTGCACTCAGGGGGGGAGACCCAGTACTTC

j_call: TRBJ2-7
v_call: TRBV7-2
clone_size: NA
d_call: TRBD1
cdr3_aa: CASSLGGGQGSEQYF
cdr3_nt: TGTGCCAGCAGCTTAGGAGGGGGCCAGGGATCCGAGCAGTACTTC

j_call: TRBJ1-2
v_call: TRBV3-1/TRBV3-2
clone_size: NA
d_call: TRBD1
cdr3_aa: CASSPLGQGVNYGYTF
cdr3_nt: TGTGCCAGCAGCCCCCTCGGACAGGGGGTTAACTATGGCTACACCTTC

j_call: TRBJ2-7
v_call: TRBV27
clone_size: NA
d_call: NA
cdr3_aa: CASSLTGEQYF
cdr3_nt: TGTGCCAGCAGTTTAACAGGGGAGCAGTACTTC

j_call: TRBJ2-1
v_call: TRBV7-3
clone_size: NA
d_call: TRBD2
cdr3_aa: CASSLRGSGGSFEQFF
cdr3_nt: TGTGCCAGCAGCTTAAGAGGTAGCGGGGGGTCGTTTGAGCAGTTCTTC

j_call: TRBJ1-2
v_call: TRBV7-2
clone_size: NA
d_call: TRBD1
cdr3_aa: CASSHRDRGNYGYTF
cdr3_nt: TGTGCCAGCAGCCACCGGGACAGGGGGAACTATGGCTACACCTTC

j_call: TRBJ2-2
v_call: TRBV12-2
clone_size: once
d_call: NA
cdr3_aa: CASRFPNARRDITGELFF
cdr3_nt: TGTGCAAGTCGCTTTCCGAATGCCCGACGGGACATCACCGGGGAGCTGTTTTTT

j_call: TRBJ2-7
v_call: TRBV28
clone_size: NA
d_call: NA
cdr3_aa: CASSLWSGAQYEQYF
cdr3_nt: TGTGCCAGCAGTTTATGGTCAGGGGCGCAGTACGAGCAGTACTTC